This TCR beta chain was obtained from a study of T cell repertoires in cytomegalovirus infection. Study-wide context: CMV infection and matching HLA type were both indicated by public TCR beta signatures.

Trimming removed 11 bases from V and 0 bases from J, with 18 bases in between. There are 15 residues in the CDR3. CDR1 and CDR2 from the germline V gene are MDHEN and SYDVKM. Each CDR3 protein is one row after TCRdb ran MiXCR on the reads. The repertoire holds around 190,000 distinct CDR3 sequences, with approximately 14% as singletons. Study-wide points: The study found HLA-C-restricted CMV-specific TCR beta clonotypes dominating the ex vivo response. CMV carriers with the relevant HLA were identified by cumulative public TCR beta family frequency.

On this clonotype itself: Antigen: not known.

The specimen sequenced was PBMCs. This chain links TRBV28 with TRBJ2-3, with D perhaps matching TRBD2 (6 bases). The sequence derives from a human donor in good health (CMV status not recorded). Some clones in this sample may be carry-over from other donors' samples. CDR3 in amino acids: CASLHGGVSTDTQYF. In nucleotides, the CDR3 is TGTGCCTCCTTACACGGGGGAGTCAGCACAGATACGCAGTATTTT.